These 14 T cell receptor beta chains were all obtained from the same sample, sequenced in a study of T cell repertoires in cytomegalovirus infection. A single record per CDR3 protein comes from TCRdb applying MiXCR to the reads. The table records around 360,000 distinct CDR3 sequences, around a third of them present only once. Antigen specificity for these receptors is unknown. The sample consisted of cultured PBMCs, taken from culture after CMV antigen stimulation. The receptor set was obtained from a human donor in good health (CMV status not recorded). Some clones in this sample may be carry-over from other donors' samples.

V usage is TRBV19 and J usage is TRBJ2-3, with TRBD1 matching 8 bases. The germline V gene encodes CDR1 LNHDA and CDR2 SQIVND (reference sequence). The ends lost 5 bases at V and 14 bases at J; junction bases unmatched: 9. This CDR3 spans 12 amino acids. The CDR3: CASSLGQGARYF. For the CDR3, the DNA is TGTGCCAGTAGTCTCGGGCAGGGGGCGCGGTATTTT. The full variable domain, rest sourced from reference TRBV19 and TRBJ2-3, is DGGITQSPKYLFRKEGQNVTLSCEQNLNHDAMYWYRQDPGQGLRLIYYSQIVNDFQKGDIAEGYSVSREKKESFPLTVTSAQKNPTAFYLCASSLGQGARYFGPGTRLTVL.

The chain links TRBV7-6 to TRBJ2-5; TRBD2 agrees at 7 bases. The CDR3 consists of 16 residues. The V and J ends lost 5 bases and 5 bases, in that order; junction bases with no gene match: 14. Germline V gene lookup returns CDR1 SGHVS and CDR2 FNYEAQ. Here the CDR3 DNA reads TGTGCCAGCAGCCCCCGGCGGGCGGGAGCAGGGGAGACCCAGTACTTC. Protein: CASSPRRAGAGETQYF.

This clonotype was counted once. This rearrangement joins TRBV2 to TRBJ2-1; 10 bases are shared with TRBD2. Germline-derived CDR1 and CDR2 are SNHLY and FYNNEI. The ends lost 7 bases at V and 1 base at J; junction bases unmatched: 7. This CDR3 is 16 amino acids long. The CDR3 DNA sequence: TGTGCCAGCACCTTAGCGGGAGGTTCTTCCTACAATGAGCAGTTCTTC. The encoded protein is CASTLAGGSSYNEQFF.

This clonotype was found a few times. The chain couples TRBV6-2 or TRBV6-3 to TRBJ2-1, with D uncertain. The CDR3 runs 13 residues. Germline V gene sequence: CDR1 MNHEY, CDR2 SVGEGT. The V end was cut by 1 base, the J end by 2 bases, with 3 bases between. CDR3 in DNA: TGTGCCAGCAGTTACTTCACCTACAATGAGCAGTTCTTC. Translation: CASSYFTYNEQFF.

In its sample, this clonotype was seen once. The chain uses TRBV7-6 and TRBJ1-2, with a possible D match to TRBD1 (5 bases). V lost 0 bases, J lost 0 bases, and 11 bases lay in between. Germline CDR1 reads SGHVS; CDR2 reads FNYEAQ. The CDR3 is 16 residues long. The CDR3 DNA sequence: TGTGCCAGCAGCTTAGCCTCGGGACGTGCTAACTATGGCTACACCTTC. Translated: CASSLASGRANYGYTF.

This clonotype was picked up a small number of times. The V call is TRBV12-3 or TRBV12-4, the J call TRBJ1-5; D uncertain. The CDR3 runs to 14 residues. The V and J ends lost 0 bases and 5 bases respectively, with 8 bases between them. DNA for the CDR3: TGTGCCAGCAGTTTAGCGCGCAGAGATCAGCCCCAGCATTTT. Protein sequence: CASSLARRDQPQHF.

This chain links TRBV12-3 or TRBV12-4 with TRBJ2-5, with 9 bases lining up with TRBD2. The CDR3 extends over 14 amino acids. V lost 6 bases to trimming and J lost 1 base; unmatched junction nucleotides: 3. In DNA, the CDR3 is TGTGCCAGCAGGGAACTAGCGGGCCAAGAGACCCAGTACTTC. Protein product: CASRELAGQETQYF.

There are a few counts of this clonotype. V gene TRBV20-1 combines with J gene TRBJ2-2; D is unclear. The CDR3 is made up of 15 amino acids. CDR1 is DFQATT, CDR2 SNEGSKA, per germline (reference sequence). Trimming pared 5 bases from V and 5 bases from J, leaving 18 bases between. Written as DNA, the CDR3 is TGCAGTGCTTTCGATGGAGCCACGGCGACCGGGGAGCTGTTTTTT. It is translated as CSAFDGATATGELFF.

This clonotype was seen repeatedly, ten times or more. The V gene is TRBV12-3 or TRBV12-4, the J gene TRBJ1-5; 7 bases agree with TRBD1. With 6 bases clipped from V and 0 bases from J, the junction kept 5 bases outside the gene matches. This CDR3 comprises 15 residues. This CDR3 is CASRPQGSSNQPQHF. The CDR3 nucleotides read TGTGCCAGCAGACCACAGGGGTCTAGCAATCAGCCCCAGCATTTT.

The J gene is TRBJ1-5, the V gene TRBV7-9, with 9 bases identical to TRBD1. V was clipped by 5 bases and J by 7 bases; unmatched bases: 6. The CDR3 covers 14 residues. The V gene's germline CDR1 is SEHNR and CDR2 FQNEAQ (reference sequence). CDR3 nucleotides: TGTGCCAGCAGCAGGACAGGGGTCGGGCAGCCCCAGCATTTT. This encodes CASSRTGVGQPQHF.

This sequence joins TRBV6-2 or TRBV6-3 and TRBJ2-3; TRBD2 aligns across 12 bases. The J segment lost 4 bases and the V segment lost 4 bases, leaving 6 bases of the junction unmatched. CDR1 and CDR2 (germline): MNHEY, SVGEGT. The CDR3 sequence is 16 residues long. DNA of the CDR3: TGTGCCAGCAGTTCCGCGACTAGCGGGAGTGCAGATACGCAGTATTTT. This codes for CASSSATSGSADTQYF.

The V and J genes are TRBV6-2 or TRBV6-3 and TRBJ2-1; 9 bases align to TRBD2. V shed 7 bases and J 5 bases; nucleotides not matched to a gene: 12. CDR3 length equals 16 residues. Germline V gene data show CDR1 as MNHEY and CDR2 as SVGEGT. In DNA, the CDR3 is TGTGCCAGCAAGATGGTAGCGGGAGTATTAGACAATGAGCAGTTCTTC. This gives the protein CASKMVAGVLDNEQFF.

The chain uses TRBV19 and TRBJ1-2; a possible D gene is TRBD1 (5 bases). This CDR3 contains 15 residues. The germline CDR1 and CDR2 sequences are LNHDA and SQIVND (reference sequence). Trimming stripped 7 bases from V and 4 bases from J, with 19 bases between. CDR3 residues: CASNERRGSGYGYTF. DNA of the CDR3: TGTGCCAGTAACGAGAGAAGGGGCAGTGGCTATGGCTACACCTTC.

CDR3 coding DNA: TGTGCCAGCAGCTTAGCGTGGCGGACCTCCAATGAGCAGTTCTTC. The encoded protein is CASSLAWRTSNEQFF. This chain connects TRBV7-2 to TRBJ2-1, with D hard to call. Trimming cost V 0 bases and J 6 bases, with 12 bases left between them. This CDR3 comprises 15 residues. Germline loops: CDR1 SGHTA, CDR2 FQGNSA.